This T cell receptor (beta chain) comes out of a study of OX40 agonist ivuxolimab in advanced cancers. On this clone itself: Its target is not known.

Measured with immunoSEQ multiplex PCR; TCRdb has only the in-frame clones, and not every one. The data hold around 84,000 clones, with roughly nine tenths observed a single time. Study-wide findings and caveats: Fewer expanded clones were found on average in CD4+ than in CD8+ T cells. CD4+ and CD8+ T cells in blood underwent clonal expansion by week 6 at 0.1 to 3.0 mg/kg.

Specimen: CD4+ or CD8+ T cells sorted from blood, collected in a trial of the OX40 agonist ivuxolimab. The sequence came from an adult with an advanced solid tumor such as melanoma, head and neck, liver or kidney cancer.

CDR3 region: CASSYLTSGANVLTF. The CDR3 DNA sequence: TGTGCCAGCAGTTACCTAACCTCTGGGGCCAACGTCCTGACTTTC. The V gene is TRBV6-5, the J gene TRBJ2-6; D unclear. CDR1 is MNHEY and CDR2 is SVGAGI in the germline V gene. The CDR3 runs 15 residues. V lost 2 bases to trimming and J lost 0 bases, with 5 bases between them.